This record covers a single T cell receptor (beta chain). The V gene's germline CDR1 is KGHSH and CDR2 LQKENI. V was pared by 4 bases and J by 3 bases, with 8 bases of the junction left unmatched. The CDR3 runs to 15 residues. The study ran its PCR with 60 Vbeta and 13 Jbeta primers. The assay was immunoSEQ multiplex PCR, and TCRdb's table has in-frame clones only and misses some. There are some 150,000 clones in the sample; around 77% occur only once, and roughly 1.9% lies in the top ten. The data stem from a study of cytomegalovirus exposure and HLA in healthy donors. Sequencing was performed on PBMCs. The clonotype comes from a young woman in good health and CMV-seropositive. V and J are TRBV18 and TRBJ1-1, with TRBD1 matching over 7 bases. The CDR3 nucleotides are TGTGCCAGCTCACTTTCGACAGGGACATACACTGAAGCTTTCTTT. It yields the protein CASSLSTGTYTEAFF.